This T cell receptor beta chain was captured in a study of blood T cell repertoires in COVID-19. The wider study: Acute and convalescent COVID-19 specimens originated in the United States, Italy and Spain.

Seattle patients were enrolled during active infection and followed longitudinally. Germline-derived CDR1 and CDR2 are MDHEN and SYDVKM. V lost 6 bases to trimming and J lost 7 bases; unmatched junction nucleotides: 12. The CDR3 is 14 amino acids. The authors' processing: Amplification with reference gene primers provided the estimates of nucleated cell counts. Assay: immunoSEQ multiplex PCR; the TCRdb copy retains only in-frame clones and omits some. The V and J calls and clone size were taken over from that table, and D and trimming were inferred from the DNA. The sample carries roughly 100,000 clones, about 90% recorded once.

The chain is built from TRBV28 and TRBJ2-7; 7 bases are shared with TRBD2. Sequenced material: peripheral blood. This sequence originates from a man between 18 and 29 years old with COVID-19, enrolled during active disease. CDR3 coding DNA: TGTGCCAGCAGCTCCCCCCGGTGGACTAGGGAGCAGTACTTC. Translating gives CASSSPRWTREQYF.